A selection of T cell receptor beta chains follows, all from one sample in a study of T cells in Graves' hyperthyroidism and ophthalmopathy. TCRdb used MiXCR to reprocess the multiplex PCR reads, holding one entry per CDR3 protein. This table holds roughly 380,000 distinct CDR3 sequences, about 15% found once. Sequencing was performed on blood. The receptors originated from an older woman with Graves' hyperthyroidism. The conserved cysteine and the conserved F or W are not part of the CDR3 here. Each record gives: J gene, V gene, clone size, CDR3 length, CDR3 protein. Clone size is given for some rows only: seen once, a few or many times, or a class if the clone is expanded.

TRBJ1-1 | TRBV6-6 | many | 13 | ASSYSQGMDTEAF
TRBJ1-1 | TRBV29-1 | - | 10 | SVRPGNTEAF
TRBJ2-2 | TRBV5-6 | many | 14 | ASSSGTGVGTGELF
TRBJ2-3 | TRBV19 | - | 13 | ASSIGGLSTDTQY
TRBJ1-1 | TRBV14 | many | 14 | ASSTRTGEVNTEAF
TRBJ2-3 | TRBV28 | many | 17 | ASSFDGTSGRAGTDTQY
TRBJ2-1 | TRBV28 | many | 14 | ASSVSSGSSYNEQF
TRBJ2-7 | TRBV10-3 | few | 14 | AISAVTSGNSYEQY
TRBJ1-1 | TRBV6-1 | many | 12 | ASTSGGMNTEAF
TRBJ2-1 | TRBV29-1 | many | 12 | SVEIAGGPDEQF
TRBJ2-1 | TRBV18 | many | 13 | ASSPAGVYYNEQF
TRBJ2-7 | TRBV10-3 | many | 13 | AISEGPSGPYEQY
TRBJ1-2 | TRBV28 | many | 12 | ASSTLGVDYGYT
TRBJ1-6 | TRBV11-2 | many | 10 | ASSFAPGSTH
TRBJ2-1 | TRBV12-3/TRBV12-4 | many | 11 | ASSSISYNEQF
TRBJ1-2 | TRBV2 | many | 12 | ASSLQGSNYGYT
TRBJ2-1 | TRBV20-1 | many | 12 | SARVPPGNNEQF
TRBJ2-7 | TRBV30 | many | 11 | AWGSGTGWEQY
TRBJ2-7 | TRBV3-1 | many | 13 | ASSPGGTSAYEQY
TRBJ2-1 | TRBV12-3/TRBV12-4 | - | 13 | ASSLVAGIYNEQF
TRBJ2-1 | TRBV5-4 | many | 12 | ASSRGLAVDEQF
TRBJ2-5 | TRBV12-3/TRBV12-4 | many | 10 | ASSSTQGAQY
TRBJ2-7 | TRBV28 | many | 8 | ASSGYEQY
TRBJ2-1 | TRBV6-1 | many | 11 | ASRPGPENEQF
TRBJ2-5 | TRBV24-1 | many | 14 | ATSDPTGHKQETQY
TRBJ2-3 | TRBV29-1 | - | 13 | SVDGGRRIFDTQY
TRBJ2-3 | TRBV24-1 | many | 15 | ATSGMLGATSTDTQY
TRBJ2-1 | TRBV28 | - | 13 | ASRGGLADDNEQF
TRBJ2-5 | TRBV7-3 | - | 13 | ASSLTGSTGETQY
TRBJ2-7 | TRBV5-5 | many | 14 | ASSWSMGGRTYEQY
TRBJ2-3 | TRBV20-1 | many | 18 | SASRSPGLAGGSSTDTQY
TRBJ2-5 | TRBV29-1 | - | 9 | SVEVGETQY
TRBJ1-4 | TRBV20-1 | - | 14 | SARDPRTLADEKLF
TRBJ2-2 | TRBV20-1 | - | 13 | SARDPNKNTGELF
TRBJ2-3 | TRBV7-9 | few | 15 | ASSTTTGGPRTDTQY
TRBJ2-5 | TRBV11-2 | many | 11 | ASSLEGAGTQY
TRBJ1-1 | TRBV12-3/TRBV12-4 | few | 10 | ASTRDPTEAF
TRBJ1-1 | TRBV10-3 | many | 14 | AISERIGSRHTEAF
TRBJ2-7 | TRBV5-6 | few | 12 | ASSLGRKTYEQY
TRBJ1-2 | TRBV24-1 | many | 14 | ATSLTGTGGAKGYT
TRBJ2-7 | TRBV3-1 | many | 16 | ASSPRTAAGAPSYEQY
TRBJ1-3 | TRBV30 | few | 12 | AWSPGISGSTIY
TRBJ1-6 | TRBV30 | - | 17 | AWRYSASRGSSYNSPLH
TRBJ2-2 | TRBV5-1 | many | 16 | ASSLLGLAGQNTGELF
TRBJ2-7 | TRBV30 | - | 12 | AWSVPGQYYEQY
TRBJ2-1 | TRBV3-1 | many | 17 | ASSQDLLRGREYYNEQF
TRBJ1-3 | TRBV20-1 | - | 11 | SAETGEGDTIY
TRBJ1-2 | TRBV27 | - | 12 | ASKNPDRVFGYT
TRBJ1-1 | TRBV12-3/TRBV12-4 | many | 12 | ASSPRDRYTEAF
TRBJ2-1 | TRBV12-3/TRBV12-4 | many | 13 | ASSGGGRGYNEQF
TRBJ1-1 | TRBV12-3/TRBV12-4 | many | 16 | ASSFMPGRLVTGTEAF
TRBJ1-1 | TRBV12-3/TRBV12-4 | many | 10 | ASRGMNTEAF
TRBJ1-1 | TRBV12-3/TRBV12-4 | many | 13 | ASRVGTGFGTEAF
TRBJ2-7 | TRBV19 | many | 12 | ASSRNRGFYEQY